The sequence of this T cell receptor beta chain was determined in a study of blood T cell repertoires in COVID-19. CDR1 is SGHRS and CDR2 is YFSETQ in the germline V gene. The ends lost 2 bases at V and 6 bases at J; junction bases unmatched: 7. This CDR3 has 16 amino acids. Original handling: The authors estimated nucleated cell counts from reference gene primer amplification. Produced via immunoSEQ multiplex PCR; TCRdb's table is partial and in-frame only. The D gene and trimming were derived from the DNA, and the V and J assignments and clone size from that table. Of roughly 15,000 clones in the sample, about 80% were seen once.

The receptor's source is a woman in her 70s with active COVID-19. The sequenced sample was peripheral blood. This rearrangement joins TRBV5-1 to TRBJ2-1; the match to TRBD2 covers 11 bases. In DNA form, the CDR3 reads TGCGCCAGCAGCTTTAGGACCGGGACTAGCGGCAATGAGCAGTTCTTC. Amino acids: CASSFRTGTSGNEQFF.